These T cell receptor beta chains were read from a single sample in a study of T cell repertoires in cytomegalovirus infection. What these receptors recognize is not known. One entry per CDR3 protein results from TCRdb running MiXCR on the reads. The sample has some 590,000 distinct CDR3 sequences, 35% to 50% seen once. The sample here was cultured PBMCs, taken from culture after CMV antigen stimulation. These receptors came from a human donor in good health (CMV status not recorded). Some clones in this sample may be carry-over from other donors' samples. Both conserved end residues are part of each CDR3. D genes are given only for firm matches. Some rows have no size entry. The others give once, few or many, or a class for an expanded clone.

d_gene | j_gene | v_gene | abundance | CDR3nt | CDR3aa
NA | TRBJ1-4 | TRBV20-1 | NA | TGCAGTGCTAGCGGGGGAGGCGGTGAAAAACTGTTTTTT | CSASGGGGEKLFF
NA | TRBJ2-5 | TRBV7-2 | many | TGTGCCAGCAGCTTTGGGGCCGATGGGACCCAGTACTTC | CASSFGADGTQYF
NA | TRBJ1-1 | TRBV7-9 | NA | TGTGCCTCCCCTGGACTGAACACTGAAGCTTTCTTT | CASPGLNTEAFF
NA | TRBJ2-6 | TRBV2 | NA | TGTGCCAGCAGCAGGGACGGTTTTAGTGGGGCCAACGTCCTGACTTTC | CASSRDGFSGANVLTF
TRBD1 | TRBJ2-2 | TRBV12-3/TRBV12-4 | once | TGTGCCAGCAGTGGGGACAGGGTCAACACCGGGGAGCTGTTTTTT | CASSGDRVNTGELFF
TRBD1 | TRBJ1-1 | TRBV9 | NA | TGTGCCAGCAGCGGTACAGGGGACACTGAAGCTTTCTTT | CASSGTGDTEAFF
NA | TRBJ1-6 | TRBV7-2 | NA | TGTGCCAGCAGGCCAGCGGGGGCGACGAATTCACCCCTCCACTTT | CASRPAGATNSPLHF
TRBD2 | TRBJ2-5 | TRBV7-2 | NA | TGTGCCAGCAGTCTTCCCCGGGGGGGGGGGGCCTACCAAGAGACCCAGTACTTC | CASSLPRGGGAYQETQYF
TRBD2 | TRBJ2-2 | TRBV7-6 | NA | TGTGCCAGCAGCTTATTTTCGGGACTAGGGACCTTCGGCACCGGGGAGCTGTTTTTT | CASSLFSGLGTFGTGELFF
NA | TRBJ2-3 | TRBV7-2 | few | TGTGCCAGCAGCCCCCCCCCAGAGTACGGTACGCAGTATTTT | CASSPPPEYGTQYF
NA | TRBJ2-3 | TRBV19 | NA | TGTGCCAGTAGTATTGATCGGAATACGCAGTATTTT | CASSIDRNTQYF
NA | TRBJ1-5 | TRBV28 | NA | TGTGCCAGCAGTAAAGAGAACAATCAGCCCCAGCATTTT | CASSKENNQPQHF
NA | TRBJ2-2 | TRBV6-1 | NA | TGTGCCAGCAGTTGGTTGGGGGCCACCGGGGAGCTGTTTTTT | CASSWLGATGELFF
TRBD1 | TRBJ1-2 | TRBV7-2 | few | TGTGCCAGCAGCACACGGGACAGGGGGCCCGGCTACACCTTC | CASSTRDRGPGYTF
NA | TRBJ2-1 | TRBV29-1 | once | TGCAGCGTTGTGGCAGCGCCGGGGGACAATGAGCAGTTCTTC | CSVVAAPGDNEQFF
NA | TRBJ2-5 | TRBV5-1 | few | TGCGCCAGCAGCCAAAATATGGCGGAGACCCAGTACTTC | CASSQNMAETQYF
TRBD1 | TRBJ1-1 | TRBV11-2 | NA | TGTGCCAGCAGCCCTCAGACAGGGGGGACTGAAGCTTTCTTT | CASSPQTGGTEAFF
NA | TRBJ2-2 | TRBV7-2 | NA | TGTGCCAGCAGGCGAGACACTAACACCGGGGAGCTGTTTTTT | CASRRDTNTGELFF
NA | TRBJ2-1 | TRBV5-1 | few | TGCGCCAGCAGCTTGGTCCAGGGGGGATACAATGAGCAGTTCTTC | CASSLVQGGYNEQFF
NA | TRBJ2-1 | TRBV7-2 | NA | TGTGCCAGCAGCTTATTCCCGGGCAAATACAATGAGCAGTTCTTC | CASSLFPGKYNEQFF
NA | TRBJ1-1 | TRBV7-8 | few | TGTGCCAGCAGCTTAAACCTCGCGGGGAGGGCTTTCTTT | CASSLNLAGRAFF
NA | TRBJ2-5 | TRBV2 | few | TGTGCCAGCAGTGACGCCCGGACTCGAGAGACCCAGTACTTC | CASSDARTRETQYF
NA | TRBJ2-4 | TRBV18 | NA | TGTGCCAGCTCACCGGGTGGCAAAAACATTCAGTACTTC | CASSPGGKNIQYF
NA | TRBJ1-3 | TRBV11-2 | NA | TGTGCCACACGGACAGTACCTGGAAACACCATATATTTT | CATRTVPGNTIYF
TRBD1 | TRBJ1-2 | TRBV12-3/TRBV12-4 | NA | TGTGCCAGCAGTTACTCACAGGGGGCTGGCTACACCTTC | CASSYSQGAGYTF
NA | TRBJ2-3 | TRBV7-2 | NA | TGTGCCAGCAGCCTTAGTGGGACTGCTACAGATACGCAGTATTTT | CASSLSGTATDTQYF
NA | TRBJ2-5 | TRBV10-3 | few | TGTGCCATCAGTCCACAGAGCCAAGAGACCCAGTACTTC | CAISPQSQETQYF
NA | TRBJ2-3 | TRBV7-6 | NA | TGTGCCAGCAGCTTGGCTCGGGGCTCAGATACGCAGTATTTT | CASSLARGSDTQYF
NA | TRBJ2-2 | TRBV19 | few | TGTGCCAGTAGTATAGGTCTTGCCGTGGCCGGGGAGCTGTTTTTT | CASSIGLAVAGELFF
NA | TRBJ2-5 | TRBV4-1 | NA | TGCGCCAGCAGCCATTTGGCGAAACAAGAGACCCAGTACTTC | CASSHLAKQETQYF
NA | TRBJ1-1 | TRBV7-4 | NA | TGTGCCAGCAGCTTAGATTCAAGGGAAGCTTTCTTT | CASSLDSREAFF
NA | TRBJ2-1 | TRBV12-3/TRBV12-4 | few | TGTGCCAGCAGCCCTACCGGGCCCTCCTACAATGAGCAGTTCTTC | CASSPTGPSYNEQFF
TRBD1 | TRBJ2-7 | TRBV9 | NA | TGTGCCAGCAGCGGGGGGGACAGGGGAAGCGAGCAGTACTTC | CASSGGDRGSEQYF
NA | TRBJ1-6 | TRBV12-3/TRBV12-4 | NA | TGTGCCAGCAGCAGGGACCGGATGTTTCAATCACCCCTCCACTTT | CASSRDRMFQSPLHF
TRBD1 | TRBJ2-2 | TRBV28 | NA | TGTGCCAGCAGCCCCGGGGACAGGGACACCGGGGAGCTGTTTTTT | CASSPGDRDTGELFF
TRBD1 | TRBJ1-1 | TRBV5-4 | NA | TGTGCCAGCAGCTTGGAAGGGGCTGGGACAGTGGCTTTCTTT | CASSLEGAGTVAFF
NA | TRBJ2-3 | TRBV12-3/TRBV12-4 | many | TGTGCCAGCAGTTTCTCCCTTGGAGCAGATACGCAGTATTTT | CASSFSLGADTQYF
TRBD2 | TRBJ2-7 | TRBV4-1 | few | TGCGCCAGCAGCCACGGACTAGCGGGCCACTACGAGCAGTACTTC | CASSHGLAGHYEQYF
TRBD2 | TRBJ2-1 | TRBV13 | NA | TGTGCCAGCAGGCTAGCGGGGACCTACAATGAGCAGTTCTTC | CASRLAGTYNEQFF
NA | TRBJ1-1 | TRBV7-6 | few | TGTGCCAGCAGCTATGGCGTGGACACTGAAGCTTTCTTT | CASSYGVDTEAFF
NA | TRBJ2-7 | TRBV7-6 | NA | TGTGCCAGCAGCTTACAAATTACCTACGAGCAGTACTTC | CASSLQITYEQYF
NA | TRBJ2-3 | TRBV6-1 | few | TGTGCCAGCAGGGGGTTCTGGTCCCTGACAGATACGCAGTATTTT | CASRGFWSLTDTQYF
TRBD1 | TRBJ1-1 | TRBV5-4 | NA | TGTGCCAGCAGCTTTCGGGGACAGGCAGCTTTCTTT | CASSFRGQAAFF
TRBD1 | TRBJ2-1 | TRBV19 | few | TGTGCCAGTAGTATCCGGACAGGGGATATCAATGAGCAGTTCTTC | CASSIRTGDINEQFF
NA | TRBJ2-3 | TRBV12-3/TRBV12-4 | NA | TGTGCCAGCAGCAGAGCAGGGGTTCAAGCAGATACGCAGTATTTT | CASSRAGVQADTQYF
NA | TRBJ2-5 | TRBV6-2/TRBV6-3 | once | TGTGCCAGCGGCCGTAGGGCCCAAGAGACCCAGTACTTC | CASGRRAQETQYF
TRBD1 | TRBJ2-5 | TRBV12-3/TRBV12-4 | NA | TGTGCCAGCAGTTTAGGTCCAGGACAGGGGCCGCGAGGGGAGACCCAGTACTTC | CASSLGPGQGPRGETQYF
NA | TRBJ1-4 | TRBV6-2/TRBV6-3 | NA | TGTGCCAGCAGCCGCCAGGGGCTCACTAATGAAAAACTGTTTTTT | CASSRQGLTNEKLFF
NA | TRBJ2-3 | TRBV20-1 | NA | TGCAGTGCTCCGGGCCCTCTAAGATCAGATACGCAGTATTTT | CSAPGPLRSDTQYF
NA | TRBJ1-1 | TRBV6-1 | few | TGTGCCAGCAGCCTACAGGGATTAGGCACTGAAGCTTTCTTT | CASSLQGLGTEAFF
NA | TRBJ2-2 | TRBV5-4 | NA | TGTGCCAGCAGCTCGTTACAGGAAAACACCGGGGAGCTGTTTTTT | CASSSLQENTGELFF